This T cell receptor beta chain was recovered during a study of T cells in Graves' hyperthyroidism and ophthalmopathy. On the study more broadly: Peripheral blood specimens were obtained at initial diagnosis, prior to any treatment.

RNA transcripts yielded amplified TCR beta CDR3 regions. Initially, a first-round RT-PCR of the TCR CDR3 employed the HTBI primer set. TCRdb reprocessed the multiplex PCR reads with MiXCR, giving one entry per CDR3 protein. The sample holds about half a million distinct CDR3 sequences, around 20% seen once. Germline loops: CDR1 SNHLY, CDR2 FYNNEI. V gave up 6 bases and J gave up 4 bases; unmatched junction bases: 4. The CDR3 has 13 residues. The table lists this clonotype with many counts. This TCR derives from a man in his late teens or twenties with Graves' hyperthyroidism. Sequencing was done on a sample of blood. This rearrangement joins TRBV2 to TRBJ1-1; 8 positions agree with TRBD1. The DNA of the CDR3 is TGTGCCAGCAGGAGGACAGGGTTCACTGAAGCTTTCTTT. As protein: CASRRTGFTEAFF.